A single sample gave rise to the 20 T cell receptor beta chains below, sequenced in a study of identical twins. Each CDR3 protein is one row after TCRdb ran MiXCR on the 5' RACE reads. The table has 690,000 or so distinct CDR3 sequences, roughly 6% seen once. Sequencing used naive T cells sorted from blood. Receptor source: a man younger than 35 in good health.

This clonotype was seen ten or more times. The J gene is TRBJ2-2, the V gene TRBV4-1; TRBD2 matches at 8 bases. The CDR3 length is 16 residues. The germline CDR1 and CDR2 sequences are MGHRA and YSYEKL. The junction had 5 bases not matched to a gene; V was cut back by 3 bases and J by 2 bases. For the CDR3, the DNA is TGCGCCAGCAGCCACCAGACTAGCGCAAACACCGGGGAGCTGTTTTTT. Its translation: CASSHQTSANTGELFF.

On this clonotype: This may be a read error, as it is one base from a much larger clone. The rearrangement joins TRBV6-1 to TRBJ2-5, with D possibly being TRBD1 (5 bases). The germline V gene encodes CDR1 MNHNS and CDR2 SASEGT. Trimming left V 5 bases short and J 4 bases short, with 14 bases between. This CDR3 comprises 14 residues. CDR3 bases: TGTGCCAGCAGTCAGGGATCCCTTCTAGAGACCCAGTACTTC. This sequence encodes CASSQGSLLETQYF.

This clonotype was recorded many times. The V gene is TRBV25-1, the J gene TRBJ1-2; weak D call: TRBD1 (6 bases). V was trimmed by 7 bases and J by 8 bases, leaving 17 bases between them. The germline V gene has CDR1 MGHDK and CDR2 SYGVNS. This CDR3 comprises 13 residues. The CDR3 DNA is TGTGCCAGCAATGGGGGGGGGCTCAAGGGCTACACCTTC. Amino acids: CASNGGGLKGYTF.

Many counts were recorded for this clonotype. In DNA form, the CDR3 reads TGCGCCAGCAGCTTGGCTCTTACAAACACCGGGGAGCTGTTTTTT. This encodes CASSLALTNTGELFF. This chain joins TRBV5-1 and TRBJ2-2; unclear D gene. Trimming removed 0 bases at V and 2 bases at J, with 8 bases between. The CDR3 length is 15 residues. Looked up from germline, CDR1 is SGHRS and CDR2 is YFSETQ.

This clonotype was seen repeatedly, ten times or more. This chain links TRBV20-1 with TRBJ1-4; D gene ambiguous. V lost 5 bases, J lost 6 bases, and 16 bases lay in between. Germline assignment: CDR1 DFQATT and CDR2 SNEGSKA (reference sequence). This CDR3 region has 14 residues. CDR3 coding DNA: TGCAGTGCTCGTGACGGCGCGTATGATGAAAAACTGTTTTTT. Amino acids: CSARDGAYDEKLFF.

This clonotype has more than one count but fewer than ten. This chain uses TRBV30 with TRBJ2-1; D ambiguous. Germline CDR1 reads GTSNPN; CDR2 reads SVGIG (reference sequence). V was cut by 3 bases and J by 3 bases, with 3 bases left in between. This CDR3 contains 11 residues. CDR3 DNA sequence: TGTGCCTGGAGGGACTACAATGAGCAGTTCTTC. Translating it yields CAWRDYNEQFF.

Ten or more counts support this clonotype. This chain uses TRBV10-3 with TRBJ1-3, with 12 bases matching TRBD1. Germline CDR1 and CDR2: ENHRY and SYGVKD. This CDR3 has 15 residues. V lost 4 bases to trimming and J lost 6 bases; unmatched junction nucleotides: 4. CDR3 region: CAISGDRGPQNTIYF. CDR3 DNA sequence: TGTGCCATCAGTGGGGACAGGGGGCCGCAAAACACCATATATTTT.

This clonotype has at least ten counts. The V and J genes are TRBV29-1 and TRBJ2-3; TRBD2 agrees at 7 bases. The V gene's germline CDR1 is SQVTM and CDR2 ANQGSEA. The J segment lost 2 bases and the V segment lost 7 bases, leaving 12 bases of the junction unmatched. The CDR3 contains 15 residues. This chain's CDR3 is CSATTLAAFTDTQYF. CDR3 in DNA: TGCAGCGCCACAACCCTAGCGGCGTTCACAGATACGCAGTATTTT.

The chain couples TRBV4-1 to TRBJ2-3; the match to TRBD2 covers 8 bases. The CDR3 has 15 amino acids. With V trimmed by 3 bases and J by 6 bases, 8 bases remained unmatched. Per the germline V gene, CDR1 is MGHRA and CDR2 is YSYEKL. CDR3 in amino acids: CASSQPGLGADTQYF. The CDR3 DNA is TGCGCCAGCAGCCAGCCGGGACTAGGGGCGGATACGCAGTATTTT.

J is TRBJ2-5 and V is TRBV29-1; D is perhaps TRBD1 or TRBD2 (5 bases each). Trimming removed 6 bases from V and 0 bases from J, with 8 bases in between. This CDR3 is 12 amino acids long. Germline V gene data show CDR1 as SQVTM and CDR2 as ANQGSEA. This chain's CDR3 is CSVGTYQETQYF. The CDR3 DNA is TGCAGCGTGGGGACCTACCAAGAGACCCAGTACTTC.

In this sample, this clonotype turned up many times. The chain is built from TRBV29-1 and TRBJ2-3; D is perhaps TRBD1 (6 bases). Germline values: CDR1 SQVTM, CDR2 ANQGSEA. Trimming cost V 6 bases and J 2 bases, with 12 bases left between them. This CDR3 has 13 amino acids. The CDR3 sequence: CSVTDSPTDTQYF. CDR3 DNA sequence: TGCAGCGTCACGGACAGTCCCACAGATACGCAGTATTTT.

This clonotype was observed a handful of times. This rearrangement joins TRBV7-9 to TRBJ2-5; 10 bases are shared with TRBD1. Trimming took 5 bases from V and 5 from J; bases not matched to a gene: 11. The CDR3 is 16 amino acids. The germline V gene encodes CDR1 SEHNR and CDR2 FQNEAQ (reference sequence). The CDR3 coding sequence is TGTGCCAGCAGCGCCCGGACAGGGGGGCTCGGGGAGACCCAGTACTTC. This codes for CASSARTGGLGETQYF.

This clonotype was detected ten times or more. The rearrangement uses TRBV2 and TRBJ2-2, with D possibly being TRBD2 (6 bases). V was shortened by 6 bases and J by 7 bases, with 18 bases between the two germline ends. The germline V gene encodes CDR1 SNHLY and CDR2 FYNNEI. This CDR3 region has 15 residues. The CDR3 loop is CASSTSLGGVGELFF. The CDR3 bases are TGTGCCAGCAGCACTTCTTTGGGGGGTGTCGGGGAGCTGTTTTTT.

Many counts were recorded for this clonotype. The genes are TRBV10-2 and TRBJ2-5; 7 bases are shared with TRBD1. Germline V gene lookup returns CDR1 WSHSY and CDR2 SAAADI. The CDR3 runs 16 residues. The V and J ends lost 4 bases and 2 bases, in that order; junction bases with no gene match: 10. This chain's CDR3 is CASSGRGITPQETQYF. The CDR3 DNA sequence: TGCGCCAGCAGTGGCAGGGGGATTACGCCTCAAGAGACCCAGTACTTC.

Ten or more counts support this clonotype. V usage is TRBV5-1 and J usage is TRBJ2-5; TRBD1 might be the D (6 bases). The CDR3 loop spans 14 amino acids. Between the trimmed V and J ends, which lost 7 bases and 2 bases, there was a span of 15 bases. Germline V gene sequence: CDR1 SGHRS, CDR2 YFSETQ. CDR3 DNA: TGCGCCAGCGGTCCAGGGGTAGAACAAGAGACCCAGTACTTC. This codes for CASGPGVEQETQYF.

The J gene is TRBJ1-5, the V gene TRBV20-1; 8 bases agree with TRBD1. Trimming removed 0 bases from V and 6 bases from J; junction bases left unmatched: 13. The CDR3 extends over 17 amino acids. CDR1 is DFQATT, CDR2 SNEGSKA, per germline (reference sequence). The CDR3 loop is CSARDYEGRGRRQPQHF. DNA of the CDR3: TGCAGTGCTAGAGATTATGAGGGCAGGGGGCGGCGTCAGCCCCAGCATTTT.

This clonotype was picked up a small number of times. The genes are TRBV5-1 and TRBJ2-1; 8 bases align to TRBD2. V shed 0 bases, J shed 4 bases, and the junction held 6 bases outside the gene matches. CDR3 length equals 16 residues. CDR1 is SGHRS and CDR2 is YFSETQ in the germline V gene. CDR3 sequence reads: CASSLALTGGYNEQFF. The CDR3 DNA sequence: TGCGCCAGCAGCTTGGCCTTAACGGGAGGGTACAATGAGCAGTTCTTC.

This clonotype has at least ten counts. This chain links TRBV27 with TRBJ2-1; unclear D gene. Germline values: CDR1 MNHEY, CDR2 SMNVEV (reference sequence). The CDR3 has 13 amino acids. V was trimmed by 7 bases and J by 2 bases, leaving 9 bases between them. CDR3 coding DNA: TGTGCCAGCATGTCTAGTACCTACAATGAGCAGTTCTTC. Translation: CASMSSTYNEQFF.

Comment on this clonotype: A much larger clonotype is one base distant, so this may be a read error. This sequence joins TRBV20-1 and TRBJ2-1; D tentatively reads TRBD1 or TRBD2 (5 bases each). Looked up from germline, CDR1 is DFQATT and CDR2 is SNEGSKA (reference sequence). This CDR3 has 12 amino acids. The CDR3 nucleotides read TGCAGTGTAGGGACCGACCCCAATGAGCAGTTGTTC. Translation: CSVGTDPNEQLF.

This clonotype was recorded a few times. The V call is TRBV20-1, the J call TRBJ2-3; TRBD2 matches 14 bases. CDR3 length: 14 amino acids. J lost 6 bases, V lost 8 bases, and 7 bases had no gene match. Germline V gene lookup returns CDR1 DFQATT and CDR2 SNEGSKA (reference sequence). The CDR3 DNA reads TGCAGTCTCGCGTGGACTAGCGGGAGGGATACGCAGTATTTT. This translates into CSLAWTSGRDTQYF.